The T cell receptor beta chain under discussion was sequenced for a study of T-cell reconstitution after alpha-beta-depleted transplantation in children. V was clipped by 6 bases and J by 7 bases, with 16 bases between them. CDR3 length: 13 amino acids. In germline, CDR1 is DFQATT, CDR2 SNEGSKA (reference sequence). Preparation of the TCRbeta library was carried out with unique molecular identifiers. TCRdb called the PCR reads again in MiXCR, with one record for every CDR3 protein. The sample has roughly 310,000 distinct CDR3 sequences; more than 20% are singletons. The source is a male patient younger than 18 who had a stem cell transplant for acute lymphoblastic leukemia, so the T cells may come from the graft donor. The starting material was PBMCs, mostly from graft donor cells, obtained 180 days after TCRalphabeta/CD19-depleted stem cell transplant. The gene calls are TRBV20-1 and TRBJ1-5; D unresolved. The CDR3 DNA reads as TGCAGTGCCCCCGGGGAGTGGCAACAGCCCCAGCATTTT. Translating gives CSAPGEWQQPQHF.